This TCR beta chain was obtained from a study of cytomegalovirus exposure and HLA in healthy donors. The CDR3 contains 16 residues. V shed 6 bases, J shed 4 bases, and the junction held 17 bases outside the gene matches. The germline V gene has CDR1 GTSNPN and CDR2 SVGIG (reference sequence). This clone came up once. The antigen is not known. Donors were ostensibly healthy at sampling, although undocumented immune exposures were probable. The study's findings and limits: HLA alleles were associated with 18,000 or so TCR beta sequences in a later analysis at 0.05 false discovery rate. Several of the most significant clusters were apparently associated with common viral pathogens in a later analysis. Follow-up analysis later connected one missense variant in DCLRE1C with trimming of TCR beta V- and J-genes.

The PCR made use of 60 Vbeta and 13 Jbeta primers. Some clones are missing from TCRdb's copy, which holds only in-frame ones; the method was immunoSEQ multiplex PCR. This sample has approximately 110,000 clones, with 70% to 80% found just once. This sequence originates from a man aged 40-50 years in good health and CMV-seronegative. The chain employs TRBV30 and TRBJ2-7; 8 nucleotides match TRBD2. Sample: PBMCs. The CDR3 sequence is CACTRTRVSGKYEQYF. For the CDR3, the DNA is TGTGCCTGCACAAGAACCCGGGTTAGCGGGAAATACGAGCAGTACTTC.